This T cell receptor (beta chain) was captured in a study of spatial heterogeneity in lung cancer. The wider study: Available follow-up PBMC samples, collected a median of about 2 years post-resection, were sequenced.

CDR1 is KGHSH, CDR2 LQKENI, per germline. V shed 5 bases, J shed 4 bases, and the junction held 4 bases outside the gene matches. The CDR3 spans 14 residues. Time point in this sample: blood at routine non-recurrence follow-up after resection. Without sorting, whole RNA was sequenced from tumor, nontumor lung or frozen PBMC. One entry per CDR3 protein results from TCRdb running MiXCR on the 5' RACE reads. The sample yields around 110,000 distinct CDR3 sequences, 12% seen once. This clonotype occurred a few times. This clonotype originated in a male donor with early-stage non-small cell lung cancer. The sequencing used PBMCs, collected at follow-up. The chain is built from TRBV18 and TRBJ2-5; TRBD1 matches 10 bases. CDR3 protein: CASSIRQGAETQYF. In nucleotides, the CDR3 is TGTGCCAGCTCAATCCGACAGGGGGCAGAGACCCAGTACTTC.